This is a list of T cell receptor beta chains from one sample in a study of cytomegalovirus exposure and HLA in healthy donors. Sequenced by immunoSEQ multiplex PCR; TCRdb stores in-frame clones only, minus some. The data contain more than 85,000 clones, 60% to 70% of them singletons. The sample comprised PBMCs. Every receptor here comes from a woman under 40 in good health and CMV-seronegative. CDR3s include the opening cysteine and the closing phenylalanine or tryptophan. D genes are given only for firm matches. Size is omitted from some rows. Given values are once, few, many or a class for expanded clones.

CDR3 DNA: TGTGCCAGCAGCCGCAACAGGAAGAACACTGAAGCTTTCTTT; CDR3 protein: CASSRNRKNTEAFF; J gene: TRBJ1-1; clone size: few; D gene: -; V gene: TRBV6-5
CDR3 DNA: TGTGCCAGCAGCGTAGCCCCCAGACAGGGGTCAGGGGCCGATACGCAGTATTTT; CDR3 protein: CASSVAPRQGSGADTQYF; J gene: TRBJ2-3; clone size: -; D gene: TRBD1; V gene: TRBV9
CDR3 DNA: TGCGCCAGCAGCCCCGCGGACCAGGGGGGCGGGTCAAGTGAGCAGTACTTC; CDR3 protein: CASSPADQGGGSSEQYF; J gene: TRBJ2-7; clone size: -; D gene: -; V gene: TRBV4-1
CDR3 DNA: TGCGCCAGCAGCTTGGTTGGCAGGGGGGCTGAAGCTTTCTTT; CDR3 protein: CASSLVGRGAEAFF; J gene: TRBJ1-1; clone size: -; D gene: TRBD1; V gene: TRBV5-1
CDR3 DNA: TGTGCCAGCAGCGTAACCGGGACAGACAATGAAAAACTGTTTTTT; CDR3 protein: CASSVTGTDNEKLFF; J gene: TRBJ1-4; clone size: -; D gene: TRBD1; V gene: TRBV9
CDR3 DNA: TGTGCCATCAGTGGGGGGTACGAGCGGGGGGATCAAGAGACCCAGTACTTC; CDR3 protein: CAISGGYERGDQETQYF; J gene: TRBJ2-5; clone size: -; D gene: TRBD2; V gene: TRBV10-3
CDR3 DNA: TGCGCCAGCAGCCACCCAGGGACAGGGACTGAAGCTTTCTTT; CDR3 protein: CASSHPGTGTEAFF; J gene: TRBJ1-1; clone size: -; D gene: TRBD1; V gene: TRBV4-1
CDR3 DNA: TGCGCCAGCAGCCATGGGGCACTAGCGGAACCCTCCCAAGAGACCCAGTACTTC; CDR3 protein: CASSHGALAEPSQETQYF; J gene: TRBJ2-5; clone size: -; D gene: TRBD2; V gene: TRBV5-1
CDR3 DNA: TGTGCCAGCAGCCCGGGTAACAGGGGGCGTAAGAACACTGAAGCTTTCTTT; CDR3 protein: CASSPGNRGRKNTEAFF; J gene: TRBJ1-1; clone size: few; D gene: TRBD1; V gene: TRBV7-8
CDR3 DNA: TGTGCCAGCAAAAGGACAGAAAATCAGCCCCAGCATTTT; CDR3 protein: CASKRTENQPQHF; J gene: TRBJ1-5; clone size: -; D gene: -; V gene: TRBV6-1
CDR3 DNA: TGTGCCAGCAGCTTAGTCCCAGGTCGGGGTCAGCCCCAGCATTTT; CDR3 protein: CASSLVPGRGQPQHF; J gene: TRBJ1-5; clone size: -; D gene: -; V gene: TRBV7-2
CDR3 DNA: TGTGCCAGCAGCCCCCCCGGGGATCTGTCGGGCACTGAAGCTTTCTTT; CDR3 protein: CASSPPGDLSGTEAFF; J gene: TRBJ1-1; clone size: -; D gene: -; V gene: TRBV5-4
CDR3 DNA: TGCAGCGTTGTGGCAGGGAATCGCAATGAGCAGTTCTTC; CDR3 protein: CSVVAGNRNEQFF; J gene: TRBJ2-1; clone size: few; D gene: -; V gene: TRBV29-1
CDR3 DNA: TGTGCCAGCAGTTACGGCAGCGGGGCCTACCCCTACGAGCAGTACTTC; CDR3 protein: CASSYGSGAYPYEQYF; J gene: TRBJ2-7; clone size: -; D gene: TRBD2; V gene: TRBV6-5
CDR3 DNA: TGTGCCAGCAGTGAGGGGGCGGATACGCAGTATTTT; CDR3 protein: CASSEGADTQYF; J gene: TRBJ2-3; clone size: -; D gene: TRBD1; V gene: TRBV28
CDR3 DNA: TGTGCCAGCAGCCAATTCGGGAGGGCCTTCTCTGGCACAGATACGCAGTATTTT; CDR3 protein: CASSQFGRAFSGTDTQYF; J gene: TRBJ2-3; clone size: -; D gene: TRBD2; V gene: TRBV14
CDR3 DNA: TGTGCCAGCTCCGGGACTAGCAATTCAGATACGCAGTATTTT; CDR3 protein: CASSGTSNSDTQYF; J gene: TRBJ2-3; clone size: once; D gene: TRBD2; V gene: TRBV18
CDR3 DNA: TGTGCCAGCAGCCAAACCAGAAATCAGCCCCAGCATTTT; CDR3 protein: CASSQTRNQPQHF; J gene: TRBJ1-5; clone size: -; D gene: -; V gene: TRBV16
CDR3 DNA: TGTGCCAGCAGTTTGGTGACAGGGGCCCTTAACTATGGCTACACCTTC; CDR3 protein: CASSLVTGALNYGYTF; J gene: TRBJ1-2; clone size: -; D gene: TRBD1; V gene: TRBV28
CDR3 DNA: TGCACTCTAAGTGTTAGCGGGATCGCTGAGCAGTTCTTC; CDR3 protein: CTLSVSGIAEQFF; J gene: TRBJ2-1; clone size: -; D gene: TRBD2; V gene: TRBV29-1
CDR3 DNA: TGTGCCAGCAGCTTCGGTCAGGGATACACCGGGGAGCTGTTTTTT; CDR3 protein: CASSFGQGYTGELFF; J gene: TRBJ2-2; clone size: -; D gene: -; V gene: TRBV13
CDR3 DNA: TGCGCCAGCAGGGTTGGGGCCCAAGAGACCCAGTACTTC; CDR3 protein: CASRVGAQETQYF; J gene: TRBJ2-5; clone size: -; D gene: -; V gene: TRBV5-1
CDR3 DNA: TGCGCCAGCAGTGAGTCGGCCCGGAGAACGGGATTCTCTACGCAGTATTTT; CDR3 protein: CASSESARRTGFSTQYF; J gene: TRBJ2-3; clone size: -; D gene: -; V gene: TRBV10-1
CDR3 DNA: TGCAGCGTTTCAAAGGGTGCCAGGGACTCTGGAAACACCATATATTTT; CDR3 protein: CSVSKGARDSGNTIYF; J gene: TRBJ1-3; clone size: once; D gene: -; V gene: TRBV29-1
CDR3 DNA: TGTGCCAGCAGCTTAGCCTCGCTTAGGGGCACTGAAGCTTTCTTT; CDR3 protein: CASSLASLRGTEAFF; J gene: TRBJ1-1; clone size: -; D gene: -; V gene: TRBV7-2
CDR3 DNA: TGTGCCAGCAGCCAAGCTGGGACAGGGTCACAAGAGACCCAGTACTTC; CDR3 protein: CASSQAGTGSQETQYF; J gene: TRBJ2-5; clone size: -; D gene: TRBD1; V gene: TRBV4-2
CDR3 DNA: TGCGCCAGCAGCGTACTAGCGGGGCGAACAGATACGCAGTATTTT; CDR3 protein: CASSVLAGRTDTQYF; J gene: TRBJ2-3; clone size: -; D gene: TRBD2; V gene: TRBV10-1
CDR3 DNA: TGTGCCACCGAGGGACAAGGTTACGAGCAGTACTTC; CDR3 protein: CATEGQGYEQYF; J gene: TRBJ2-7; clone size: -; D gene: -; V gene: TRBV10-3
CDR3 DNA: TGTGCCAGCAGCATGGACAGGGGGCAGGAAAAACTGTTTTTT; CDR3 protein: CASSMDRGQEKLFF; J gene: TRBJ1-4; clone size: -; D gene: TRBD1; V gene: TRBV5-4
CDR3 DNA: TGCGCCAGCAGTAAGACAGCAACCTACAATGAGCAGTTCTTC; CDR3 protein: CASSKTATYNEQFF; J gene: TRBJ2-1; clone size: -; D gene: -; V gene: TRBV5-1
CDR3 DNA: TGTGCCAGCAGTGACGGGACTAACTACCGGGGTGAGCAGTTCTTC; CDR3 protein: CASSDGTNYRGEQFF; J gene: TRBJ2-1; clone size: once; D gene: TRBD2; V gene: TRBV6-1
CDR3 DNA: TGTGCCAGCAGCGAGGGGACAGGCGTCTATGGCTACACCTTC; CDR3 protein: CASSEGTGVYGYTF; J gene: TRBJ1-2; clone size: -; D gene: TRBD1; V gene: TRBV9
CDR3 DNA: TGTGCCAGAAGGACCGGGACAGGGGAGTCTGGAAACACCATATATTTT; CDR3 protein: CARRTGTGESGNTIYF; J gene: TRBJ1-3; clone size: -; D gene: TRBD1; V gene: TRBV5-3
CDR3 DNA: TGTGCCAGCAGCTTACTAGATAGAGATGAGCAGTTCTTC; CDR3 protein: CASSLLDRDEQFF; J gene: TRBJ2-1; clone size: -; D gene: -; V gene: TRBV5-4
CDR3 DNA: TGTGCCAGCAGGGGGGACAGACGTGAGCAGTTCTTC; CDR3 protein: CASRGDRREQFF; J gene: TRBJ2-1; clone size: few; D gene: TRBD1; V gene: TRBV6-1
CDR3 DNA: TGTGCCAGTAGTCCCAGACAGGTCCTGAGCTCCTACGAGCAGTACTTC; CDR3 protein: CASSPRQVLSSYEQYF; J gene: TRBJ2-7; clone size: few; D gene: -; V gene: TRBV19
CDR3 DNA: TGTGCCTGGAGTGTCATGGCGGGGTACGAGCAGTACTTC; CDR3 protein: CAWSVMAGYEQYF; J gene: TRBJ2-7; clone size: -; D gene: -; V gene: TRBV30
CDR3 DNA: TGTGCCAGCTCCCAAGACCAGGCGTTTAGCACAGATACGCAGTATTTT; CDR3 protein: CASSQDQAFSTDTQYF; J gene: TRBJ2-3; clone size: -; D gene: -; V gene: TRBV18
CDR3 DNA: TGTGCCAGCAGCTCAGAGGGACTCACGCAGTATTTT; CDR3 protein: CASSSEGLTQYF; J gene: TRBJ2-3; clone size: -; D gene: -; V gene: TRBV11-2